Listed below are T cell receptor beta chains from one sample, sequenced in a study of cytomegalovirus exposure and HLA in healthy donors. Data came from immunoSEQ multiplex PCR; TCRdb stores just in-frame clones and leaves some out. The repertoire has more than 150,000 clones, 80% of them found once; the top ten carry roughly 6.3%. Sequenced input: PBMCs. All receptors come from a man in his forties or fifties in good health and CMV-seropositive. Both conserved end residues are part of each CDR3. The size of a clone is reported for some rows only, either as once, few or many, or as a class for expanded clones.

cdr3_length | j_call | clone_size | v_call | cdr3_aa
16 | TRBJ1-6 | . | TRBV6-5 | CASSYYGGRTNSPLHF
15 | TRBJ1-5 | . | TRBV30 | CAWSVRQASNQPQHF
15 | TRBJ1-4 | . | TRBV29-1 | CSVGSDGTGREKLFF
14 | TRBJ2-5 | . | TRBV7-3 | CASSPLGQDKTQYF
13 | TRBJ1-5 | . | TRBV6-1 | CASTGQGDQPQHF
15 | TRBJ1-1 | . | TRBV5-1 | CASRAFGTGVTEAFF
18 | TRBJ2-3 | . | TRBV7-6 | CASSLAPPYPSGTDTQYF
15 | TRBJ1-6 | . | TRBV13 | CASSLGGSYNSPLHF
12 | TRBJ1-1 | once | TRBV7-8 | CASSSAGTEAFF
13 | TRBJ1-2 | few | TRBV5-1 | CASRTEGAKGYTF
17 | TRBJ1-5 | . | TRBV19 | CASIGRRRGQPLMPQHF
15 | TRBJ2-5 | few | TRBV9 | CASSVSSGAGETQYF
15 | TRBJ1-5 | . | TRBV9 | CASSVGQGSGQPQHF
12 | TRBJ2-7 | . | TRBV27 | CAIRSPSLEQYF
13 | TRBJ1-1 | few | TRBV2 | CASSPTTGTGLSF
12 | TRBJ1-1 | . | TRBV21-1 | CASSRGCTEAFF
15 | TRBJ1-3 | few | TRBV5-1 | CASSVTTGAGNTIYF
15 | TRBJ2-7 | . | TRBV15 | CATSTTIAGADEQYF
11 | TRBJ1-5 | . | TRBV20-1 | CSVDSLGPQHF
16 | TRBJ2-5 | . | TRBV7-9 | CASSPPRQGADETQYF
14 | TRBJ2-7 | . | TRBV15 | CATSRGTGSYEQYF
15 | TRBJ2-1 | few | TRBV19 | CASSIGQGANNEQFF
13 | TRBJ2-3 | . | TRBV6-5 | CASSYEFSDTQYF
13 | TRBJ2-3 | . | TRBV7-3 | CASSSRRGDTQYF
13 | TRBJ2-3 | . | TRBV27 | CASRPGQTDTQYF
14 | TRBJ1-1 | . | TRBV28 | CASSFPRLGTEAFF
16 | TRBJ2-7 | . | TRBV11-2 | CASSLGAETRTYEQYF
15 | TRBJ2-1 | . | TRBV29-1 | CSVELAGSSYNEQFF
13 | TRBJ2-7 | . | TRBV14 | CASSQVQGSEQYF
13 | TRBJ1-4 | few | TRBV7-7 | CASSDGVEEKLFF
13 | TRBJ1-2 | . | TRBV4-3 | CASRPDTNYGYTF
13 | TRBJ2-7 | few | TRBV7-6 | CASSLSGSYEQYF
16 | TRBJ2-3 | . | TRBV9 | CASSATEASSTDTQYF
18 | TRBJ2-7 | many | TRBV4-1 | CASSQERTLAGWGYEQYF
15 | TRBJ2-3 | . | TRBV5-6 | CASSSLQTSPDTQYF
15 | TRBJ2-5 | few | TRBV7-3 | CASSLTLDSQETQYF
15 | TRBJ1-5 | . | TRBV6-5 | CASRPRPVSNQPQHF
14 | TRBJ2-7 | . | TRBV25-1 | CASSVPGAHYEQYF
16 | TRBJ1-2 | . | TRBV4-1 | CASSQVRGAANYGYTF
16 | TRBJ2-1 | . | TRBV5-1 | CASSLGLAIGYNEQFF
15 | TRBJ2-7 | . | TRBV6-6 | CASSGPGQTSYEQYF
14 | TRBJ1-1 | . | TRBV18 | CASSPPSGNTEAFF
14 | TRBJ1-1 | few | TRBV5-4 | CASSHGNSNTEAFF
15 | TRBJ2-1 | . | TRBV7-8 | CASSAGRGLYNEQFF